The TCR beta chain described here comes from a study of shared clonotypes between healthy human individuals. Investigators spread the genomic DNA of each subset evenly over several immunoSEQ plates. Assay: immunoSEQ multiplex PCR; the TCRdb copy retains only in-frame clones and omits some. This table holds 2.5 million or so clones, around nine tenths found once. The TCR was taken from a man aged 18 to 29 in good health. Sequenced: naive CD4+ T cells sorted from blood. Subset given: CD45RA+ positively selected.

CDR3 loop: CASSYQGSPLHF. CDR3 DNA: TGTGCCAGCAGTTACCAGGGTTCACCCCTCCACTTT. This chain joins TRBV28 and TRBJ1-6; a weak D match, TRBD1 (5 bases). The CDR3 runs to 12 residues. With 4 bases removed from V and 9 bases from J, the gap between germline ends came to 7 bases. Germline V lookup: CDR1 MDHEN, CDR2 SYDVKM.